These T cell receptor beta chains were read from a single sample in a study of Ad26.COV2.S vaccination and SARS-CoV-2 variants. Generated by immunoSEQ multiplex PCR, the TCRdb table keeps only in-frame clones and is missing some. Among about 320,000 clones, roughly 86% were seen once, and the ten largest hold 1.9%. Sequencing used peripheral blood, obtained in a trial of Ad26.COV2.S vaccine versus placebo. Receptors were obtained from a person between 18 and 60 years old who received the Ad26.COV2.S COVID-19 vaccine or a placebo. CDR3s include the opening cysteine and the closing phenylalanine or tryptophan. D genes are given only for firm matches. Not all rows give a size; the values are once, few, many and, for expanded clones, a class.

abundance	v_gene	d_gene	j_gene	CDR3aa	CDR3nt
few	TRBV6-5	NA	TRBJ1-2	CASTQAANYGYTF	TGTGCCAGCACCCAGGCAGCTAACTATGGCTACACCTTC
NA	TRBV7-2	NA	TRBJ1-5	CASSLGTGYQPQHF	TGTGCCAGCAGCTTAGGTACAGGGTATCAGCCCCAGCATTTT
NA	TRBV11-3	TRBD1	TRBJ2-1	CASSLRQGSYNEQFF	TGTGCCAGCAGCTTAAGACAGGGCAGCTACAATGAGCAGTTCTTC
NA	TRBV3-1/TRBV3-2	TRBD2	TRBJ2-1	CASSQDLRTSGFGSYNEQFF	TGTGCCAGCAGCCAAGACCTTCGGACTAGCGGGTTTGGCTCCTACAATGAGCAGTTCTTC
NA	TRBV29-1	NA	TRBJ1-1	CSVDSEAFF	TGCAGCGTTGACTCCGAAGCTTTCTTT
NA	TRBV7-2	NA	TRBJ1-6	CASRTDDNSPLHF	TGTGCCAGCAGGACGGACGATAATTCACCCCTCCACTTT
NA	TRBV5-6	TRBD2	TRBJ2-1	CASSLGWGGSYNEQFF	TGTGCCAGCAGCTTGGGATGGGGGGGCTCCTACAATGAGCAGTTCTTC
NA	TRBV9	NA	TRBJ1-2	CASSVGGKGVNYGYTF	TGTGCCAGCAGCGTAGGGGGCAAGGGGGTCAACTATGGCTACACCTTC
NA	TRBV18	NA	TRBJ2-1	CASLPQGFSYNEQFF	TGTGCCAGCTTACCACAGGGATTCAGTTACAATGAGCAGTTCTTC
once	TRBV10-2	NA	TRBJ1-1	CASSEMNTEAFF	TGCGCCAGCAGTGAAATGAACACTGAAGCTTTCTTT
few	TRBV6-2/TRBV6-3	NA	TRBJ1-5	CASSWGPAERNQPQHF	TGTGCCAGCAGTTGGGGCCCGGCGGAGAGGAATCAGCCCCAGCATTTT
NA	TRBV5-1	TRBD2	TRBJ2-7	CASSLSSGHYEQYF	TGCGCCAGCAGCTTGTCTAGCGGACACTACGAGCAGTACTTC
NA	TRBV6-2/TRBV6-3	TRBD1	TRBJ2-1	CASSWDRGYNEQFF	TGTGCCAGCAGTTGGGACAGGGGTTACAATGAGCAGTTCTTC
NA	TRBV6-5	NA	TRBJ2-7	CASSPDQVSYEQYF	TGTGCCAGCAGTCCTGACCAGGTTTCCTACGAGCAGTACTTC
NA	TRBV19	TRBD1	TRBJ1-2	CASTISRTGNYGYTF	TGTGCCAGTACCATTTCCCGGACAGGGAACTATGGCTACACCTTC
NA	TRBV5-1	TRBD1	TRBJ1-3	CASSLTGAGNTIYF	TGCGCCAGCAGCTTAACAGGGGCTGGAAACACCATATATTTT
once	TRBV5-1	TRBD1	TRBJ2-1	CAGGTGDPYNEQFF	TGCGCCGGGGGAACAGGGGACCCCTACAATGAGCAGTTCTTC
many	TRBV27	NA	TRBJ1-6	CASSGSGRPGAYNSPLHF	TGTGCCAGCAGTGGGTCCGGTCGGCCCGGAGCCTATAATTCACCCCTCCACTTT
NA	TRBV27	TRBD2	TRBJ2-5	CASSLSLAGLETQYF	TGTGCCAGCAGTTTAAGTCTAGCGGGGTTAGAGACCCAGTACTTC
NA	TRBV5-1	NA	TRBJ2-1	CASSSRRGKSSSYNEQFF	TGCGCCAGCAGCTCCCGGCGGGGCAAGTCGAGCTCCTACAATGAGCAGTTCTTC
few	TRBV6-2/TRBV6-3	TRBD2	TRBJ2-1	CASSYPKGIRLAGGNEQFF	TGTGCCAGCAGTTACCCGAAGGGAATACGACTAGCGGGGGGTAATGAGCAGTTCTTC
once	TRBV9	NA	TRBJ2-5	CASSVGVGKETQYF	TGTGCCAGCAGCGTAGGGGTGGGTAAAGAGACCCAGTACTTC
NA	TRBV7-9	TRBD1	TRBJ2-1	CASSSPTGGGKSYNEQFF	TGTGCCAGCAGTTCGCCCACAGGGGGCGGTAAGTCCTACAATGAGCAGTTCTTC
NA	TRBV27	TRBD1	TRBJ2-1	CASSLSYPGGEWNEQFF	TGTGCCAGCAGTTTATCGTACCCAGGGGGAGAGTGGAATGAGCAGTTCTTC
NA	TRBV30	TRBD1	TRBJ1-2	CAWRDRASYGYTF	TGTGCCTGGCGGGACAGGGCAAGCTATGGCTACACCTTC
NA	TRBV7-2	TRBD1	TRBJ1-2	CASSLGGQGTLRGYTF	TGTGCCAGCAGCTTAGGGGGACAGGGCACATTGCGTGGCTACACCTTC
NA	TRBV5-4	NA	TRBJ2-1	CASSFLTGSYNEQFF	TGTGCCAGCAGCTTTTTGACGGGCTCCTACAATGAGCAGTTCTTC
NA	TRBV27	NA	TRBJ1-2	CASSFRAGRGYTF	TGTGCCAGCAGTTTCAGGGCAGGAAGGGGCTACACCTTC
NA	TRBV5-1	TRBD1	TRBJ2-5	CASSPGAGGEQETQYF	TGCGCCAGCAGCCCCGGGGCAGGGGGCGAGCAAGAGACCCAGTACTTC
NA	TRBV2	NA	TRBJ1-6	CASSDQGYSPLHF	TGTGCCAGCAGTGATCAGGGGTATTCACCCCTCCACTTT
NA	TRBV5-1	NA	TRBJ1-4	CASSYRLTSATNEKLFF	TGCGCCAGCAGCTATCGGTTAACAAGCGCAACTAATGAAAAACTGTTTTTT
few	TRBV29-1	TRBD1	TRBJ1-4	CSVEGPTGGKEKLFF	TGCAGCGTCGAGGGACCAACAGGGGGAAAAGAAAAACTGTTTTTT
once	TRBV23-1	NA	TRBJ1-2	CASSHPPLWGDATGYTF	TGCGCCAGCAGTCATCCCCCTTTATGGGGGGACGCGACGGGCTACACCTTC
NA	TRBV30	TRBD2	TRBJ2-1	CAWSRGGPYNEQFF	TGTGCCTGGAGTCGGGGGGGTCCCTACAATGAGCAGTTCTTC
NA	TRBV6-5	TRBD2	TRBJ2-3	CASTLAGGTDTQYF	TGTGCCAGCACGCTAGCGGGGGGCACAGATACGCAGTATTTT
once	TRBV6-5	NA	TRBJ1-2	CASSYSQGQGGYTF	TGTGCCAGCAGTTACTCCCAGGGGCAGGGTGGCTACACCTTC
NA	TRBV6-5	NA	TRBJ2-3	CASSLRGSTDTQYF	TGTGCCAGCAGCCTTAGAGGCAGCACAGATACGCAGTATTTT
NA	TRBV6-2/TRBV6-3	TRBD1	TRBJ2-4	CASSLIHRGDGQPVKLAKNIQYF	TGTGCCAGCAGCCTAATCCACAGGGGGGACGGCCAACCCGTAAAGTTAGCCAAAAACATTCAGTACTTC
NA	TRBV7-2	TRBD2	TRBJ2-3	CASSLALAANTQYF	TGTGCCAGCAGCTTAGCTCTAGCGGCAAATACGCAGTATTTT
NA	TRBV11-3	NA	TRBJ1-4	CASSLKPRPRRANEKLFF	TGTGCCAGCAGCCTGAAGCCTCGTCCCCGCCGGGCTAATGAAAAACTGTTTTTT
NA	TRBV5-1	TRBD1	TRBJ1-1	CASSLLPPRRDRANTEAFF	TGCGCCAGCAGCCTCTTACCGCCTCGGAGGGACAGGGCGAACACTGAAGCTTTCTTT
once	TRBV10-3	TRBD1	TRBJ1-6	CAITQSKGAGSPLHF	TGTGCCATCACCCAGTCAAAGGGGGCCGGTTCACCCCTCCACTTT
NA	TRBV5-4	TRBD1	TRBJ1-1	CASSWGQGKAFF	TGTGCCAGCAGCTGGGGACAGGGCAAAGCTTTCTTT
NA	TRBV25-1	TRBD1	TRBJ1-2	CASSALSRGALGYTF	TGTGCCAGCAGTGCCCTTAGCAGGGGGGCTTTAGGCTACACCTTC
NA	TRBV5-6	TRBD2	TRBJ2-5	CASSPALFAGGGGETQYF	TGTGCCAGCAGCCCCGCTTTATTCGCGGGGGGGGGTGGAGAGACCCAGTACTTC
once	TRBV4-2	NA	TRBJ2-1	CASSLRTPSGNEQFF	TGTGCCAGCAGCCTTCGGACGCCAAGTGGCAATGAGCAGTTCTTC
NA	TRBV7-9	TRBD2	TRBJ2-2	CASSLRLAGANTGELFF	TGTGCCAGCAGCCTCAGACTAGCGGGGGCGAACACCGGGGAGCTGTTTTTT
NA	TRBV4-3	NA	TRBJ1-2	CASSPDSFVTNYGYTF	TGCGCCAGCAGCCCCGACAGTTTCGTGACTAACTATGGCTACACCTTC